This T cell receptor (beta chain) was obtained from a study of cytomegalovirus exposure and HLA in healthy donors (dated by TCRdb to about 2017). Study-wide context: An earlier analysis of approximately 640 of the donors reported 250 to 300 Gb of sequence data and roughly 100 million unique TCR beta sequences from roughly 200 million T cells. About 320 gigabases of sequencing data and approximately 80 million unique TCR sequences were included in an early release covering roughly 700 HLA-typed donors. Of the roughly 420 genotyped donors, 81% were placed in the genetic ancestry cluster associated with self-reported Caucasian donors. The aim of the study was to test whether cataloging public T cell receptors could identify signatures of past pathogen exposure. The study used immunosequencing to profile the T cell repertoires of approximately 630 subjects and linked those repertoires to cytomegalovirus serostatus. Besides the first cohort of hundreds of subjects, a separate validation cohort made up of over 95 different subjects was used. The study combined high-throughput TCR immunosequencing, statistical association of individual TCRs with disease status, and machine learning to predict cytomegalovirus infection status. To study patterns of TCR occurrence, a later analysis re-analyzed previously published TCR beta repertoires from 700 or so donors and added high-resolution HLA genotyping. In the later analysis, no new phenotypic data were used to find candidate immune exposures; instead, reliance was placed on TCR beta sequences and their occurrence across donors. An earlier analysis of 587 of the donors applied high-throughput TCR beta sequencing to assess whether each TCR beta V gene segment acted as functional or pseudogenic. Donor age, sex, ethnicity and CMV serostatus were collected together with the repertoire data. Genome-wide SNP genotypes for about 65% of the 666 donors were used in a later genetic analysis, which treated that subset as a discovery cohort. All discovery cohort repertoires had been generated using a single sequencing platform. HLA typing included class I and class II loci at four-digit resolution. Typing coverage differed by locus: A, B, C, DRB1 and DQB1 were typed in roughly 620-630 donors, DQA1 in about 560, DPA1 in 606, and DPB1 in around 440. Because of strong linkage in the cohort, five DR-DQ haplotypes were treated as single units for association and clustering. Among 300 to 450 genotyped donors of the cohort, an average of roughly 240,000 unique TCR beta nucleotide sequences were sequenced per donor, around 20% of them non-productive. Findings and caveats that apply to the study as a whole: Because counts were too low, seventeen rarely observed V segments, including chromosome 9 orphons, were excluded from the earlier analysis of around 640 of the donors. Correlated functional status among segregating V segments might be attributable to linkage disequilibrium, but an unknown experimental factor could not be ruled out. According to the authors, the approach could potentially be generalized to other disease states and immunological phenotypes. According to a later analysis, most CMV-associated TCR beta chains appeared to be HLA-restricted, and the HLA associations seemed to be driven largely by CMV exposure. According to a later analysis, parvovirus B19, influenza, CMV and Epstein-Barr virus appeared linked to several top co-occurrence clusters. A further reported finding was that TCR beta sequences accurately predicted the HLA-A and HLA-B alleles for most subjects in the first cohort. In vitro tests confirmed that three of the cytomegalovirus-associated TCR beta chains recognize cytomegalovirus antigens. An association between a missense DCLRE1C variant and V-gene and J-gene trimming of TCR beta chains was found in a later genetic analysis and replicated in an independent cohort. The classifier was reported to diagnose cytomegalovirus status with high specificity and sensitivity in both the original cohort and the validation cohort. Compared with the 666-donor mean, donors in an Asian-associated ancestry cluster had fewer N-insertions in productive TCRs, according to a later genetic analysis. In a later analysis, TCR association rates were found to vary across HLA loci, with the most associated TCRs seen for DRB1 alleles and the fewest for HLA-C alleles. A group of highly shared sequence variants was considered likely to be a technical artifact of the sequencing pipeline. In this cohort, only TCR beta chains were sequenced, and detectable features were limited by the absence of alpha or paired-chain data. When HLA alleles, especially DR and DQ, strongly co-occurred, TCR associations were difficult to assign to individual alleles. A total of about 150 TCR beta chains were listed by the study as associated with cytomegalovirus. In an earlier analysis of 450 to 750 of the donors, most TCR beta V segments appeared in productive rearrangements about 90% or about 30% of the time, broadly matching IMGT annotations. A later analysis associated approximately 17,000 TCR beta sequences with specific HLA alleles at a false discovery rate of 0.05. Sequencing depth was assumed to be roughly uniform across donors in the presence/absence analyses, though that assumption may not hold. Because HLA typing was missing for some donors at each locus, association tests included only the typed subset. CMV serostatus was the only immune exposure information available for the cohort. In a later analysis, HLA-associated TCR beta chains showed more clonal expansion and lower generation probabilities than non-associated chains that were equally common. Most TCR sequences were observed very rarely across donors, whereas some public TCRs were present in many individuals.

The cohort was made up of about 610 healthy bone marrow donors. All cohort members were sampled while nominally healthy, although unrecorded immune exposures were likely present. The donor tested CMV seropositive, placing the donor among the 250 to 300 seropositive members of the cohort. Every donor gave a peripheral blood sample, and the peripheral blood mononuclear cells from that sample were used for TCR beta sequencing. The Qiagen DNeasy Blood Extraction Kit was used to extract genomic DNA from the blood cell samples. Library preparation employed the immunoSEQ multiplex PCR assay. The multiplex PCR relied on a mix of 60 forward primers for TCR Vbeta segments and 13 reverse primers for TCR Jbeta segments. The CDR3 region of rearranged TCR beta genes was amplified from genomic DNA with a multiplex PCR assay. Amplified TCR beta libraries were sequenced as 87-base-pair reads on the Illumina HiSeq System. The original pipeline was this. Across the 600 to 700 repertoires, a later analysis counted 60 million to 90 million unique TCR beta chains, 8.5 million to 12 million of which were shared by at least two donors. Raw reads were error-corrected and collapsed into unique sequences by a nearest-neighbor algorithm in which closely related sequences were merged to remove PCR and sequencing errors. Alignment of CDR3 sequences to IMGT reference sequences was used to assign V, D and J gene segments. For a sequence to be retained, at least a six-nucleotide match to both a V gene segment and a J gene segment was required. Rearrangements were classified as productive when the CDR3 lacked stop codons and remained in frame with V and J, and all other rearrangements were classified as non-productive. Following IMGT convention, CDR3 was defined as the stretch from the second conserved V-encoded cysteine to the conserved J-encoded phenylalanine. The earlier analysis of about 620 of the donors excluded sequences that lacked an unambiguous match to a single V gene segment. An earlier analysis of several hundred of the donors classified V segments as functional when productive rearrangements were above 56.7% and as segregating when the standard deviation between donors was above 5%. A statistical classification framework was built for diagnosing cytomegalovirus status from the catalog of TCR beta chain sequences. A later analysis assigned V and J genes by comparing TCR nucleotide sequences with IMGT/GENE-DB human TR gene sequences. Using the TCRdist pipeline, a later analysis assigned CDR3 sequences along with most-parsimonious VDJ recombination scenarios. A later analysis defined each TCR beta chain by its CDR3 amino acid sequence plus V-gene family, and excluded reads lacking a unique V-gene family. A later analysis removed roughly 590 highly shared, low-generation-probability nucleotide sequences to deal with suspected cross-contamination and a sequencing artifact. For each public chain, a later analysis derived a clonal expansion index from normalized ranks of inferred template counts within each repertoire. A later analysis computed generation probabilities with a VDJ recombination model fitted to out-of-frame rearrangements, and checked the results against IGoR. In a later analysis, TCR-TCR, TCR-HLA and TCR-CMV co-occurrence was scored with hypergeometric tests, and a repertoire-size bias correction was applied to TCR pairs. To estimate false discovery rates, a later analysis permuted the HLA or CMV assignments 20 times. In a later analysis, co-occurring TCRs were grouped using DBSCAN, with TCRdist sequence similarity added in when clustering inside HLA-allele-positive subsets. Repertoires with fewer than 30,000 or more than 120,000 public chains, plus five repertoires with anomalous nucleotide sharing, were excluded from co-occurrence clustering. TCRdb limited this immuneACCESS table to in-frame rearrangements with V and J called. A share of clones is missing; checked studies link under half to unresolved V genes, and the rest is unexplained. V, J and clone size reflect that table, while D and trimming were determined from the DNA. This sample holds 150,000 to 200,000 clones; around four fifths were observed only once. The top ten hold around a tenth of the sample.

In the case of this clone: The clone's antigen remains unknown. No clone much larger than this one lies a single base away; base qualities are absent.

The receptor comes from a man aged 18 to 29 in good health and CMV-seropositive. Sequencing was carried out using PBMCs.

This receptor has the CDR3 CASSLGQNQPQHF. The DNA sequence reads TGTGCCAGCAGCTTAGGACAGAATCAGCCCCAGCATTTT. The rearrangement joined TRBV11-2 to TRBJ1-5; the best D guess is TRBD1, with 5 bases matching. The CDR3 contains 13 residues, cysteine and phenylalanine counted. Only CDR3 DNA is held: 39 bases, read in frame from base 1. The germline V gene gives CDR1 as SGHAT and CDR2 as FQNNGV. V is pared back by 1 base and J by 4 bases, with 5 bases lying between the germline termini.